This T cell receptor (beta chain) was obtained from a study of T cell responses to AZD1222 COVID-19 vaccine (TCRdb year 2021). Background on the whole study: A total of over 230 trial participants underwent TCR sequencing, of whom 200 to 220 had received two doses of AZD1222 and about 26 had received two doses of the MenACWY control vaccine. Enrollment into the trials was organized by age into subgroups of 18-55, 56-69 and 70-plus years, and those subgroups contained approximately 150, 30 and 60 TCR-sequenced participants, respectively. The study at large found these results: Participants were mostly white British, with more females than males. The authors suggested clonal diversity may have been underestimated. The 56-69-year group was small, and its depth increase did not reach significance, likely because of low power. No day 14 peak-response samples were available, so repertoires were characterized only after the peak T cell response. Vaccine-associated CD4 TCRs spanned the whole spike protein, with dominant responses in regions 160-218 and 743-854. Reportedly, almost half of the unique spike-specific TCRs recognized epitopes lying outside the regions that are mutated in the B.1.351 and B.1.1.7 variants. Spike-specific TCR breadth and depth rose significantly after two AZD1222 doses compared with day 0 and with MenACWY recipients. Conclusions about previously exposed vaccinees are limited because only six or seven AZD1222 recipients were SARS-CoV-2 seropositive at baseline.

Concerning this clone itself: Its antigen is not yet known. Base qualities are not provided; no much larger clone lies one nucleotide away.

The CDR3 regions of human TCRbeta chains were analyzed by immunosequencing. As for the original processing: TCRs in the repertoires were matched against a reference library of SARS-CoV-2-specific TCRs that had been generated with the MIRA antigen-specificity platform. Breadth meant the fraction of unique TCRs that were SARS-CoV-2-associated, whereas depth meant the fraction of total T cells that were SARS-CoV-2-associated. Each spike-specific TCR was assigned to its reactive spike region and to a CD4 or CD8 class using the MIRA data. Log10-transformed breadth and depth values were compared by one-way ANOVA with Sidak's multiple comparisons tests. TCRdb took this table from immuneACCESS and kept in-frame rearrangements with V and J called. Such tables lack part of the clones; where checked against another copy, unresolved V genes explain under half of the gap, and the rest is unexplained. The V and J calls and clone size come from that table; D and trimming were worked out from the DNA. This sample holds approximately 110,000 clones; roughly 90% were observed only once. The ten largest clones capture 10% to 15% of the sample.

The sample's time point label is to be understood as: baseline before first vaccination. Interpreted using the paper, the treatment or condition label stands for: meningococcal conjugate vaccine given as trial control. Samples from vaccinated people were obtained from the UK trials COV001 and COV002, which included a single-blind randomized controlled phase 2/3 trial of AZD1222 (ChAdOx1 nCoV-19) in healthy adults. Trial participant PBMC samples were collected at day 0 and day 28 after the second dose for TCRbeta chain sequencing. There are 14 amino acids in the CDR3, from cysteine to phenylalanine inclusive. Just CDR3 DNA is preserved here, 42 bases in frame from base 1. CDR1 MGHRA and CDR2 YSYEKL were looked up in the germline V gene. The V and J ends are trimmed by 0 bases and 5 bases, leaving 10 bases between them.

The receptor was derived from an adult in good health. Here the chain combines TRBV4-1 and TRBJ1-2; no D segment can be confidently identified. This specimen was peripheral blood, taken on day 0 of MenACWY control vaccination. The encoded CDR3 is CASSQDRRVYGYTF. Read as DNA, the sequence is TGCGCCAGCAGCCAAGATCGAAGGGTGTATGGCTACACCTTC.